The 9 T cell receptor beta chains below were found in one sample sequenced in a study of OX40 agonist ivuxolimab in advanced cancers. The table came from immunoSEQ multiplex PCR; TCRdb's copy has only in-frame clones and leaves some out. The sample shows some 140,000 clones, roughly 91% of them seen only once. The sample was CD4+ or CD8+ T cells sorted from blood, taken in a trial of the OX40 agonist ivuxolimab. The receptors were sampled from an adult with an advanced solid tumor such as melanoma, head and neck, liver or kidney cancer.

This chain joins TRBV28 and TRBJ1-2; a weak D match, TRBD1 (6 bases). Germline V lookup: CDR1 MDHEN, CDR2 SYDVKM. The CDR3 contains 14 residues. V was clipped by 2 bases and J by 3 bases, with 10 bases between them. CDR3 amino acids: CASSLSRQDYGYTF. The CDR3 DNA sequence: TGTGCCAGCAGTTTAAGTCGACAGGACTATGGCTACACCTTC.

CDR3 sequence reads: CASSPRRQVSYGYTF. CDR3 in DNA: TGCGCCAGCAGCCCCCGGAGACAGGTCTCCTATGGCTACACCTTC. V and J are TRBV5-1 and TRBJ1-2; TRBD1 might be the D (6 bases). This CDR3 is built from 15 residues. Trimming took off 4 bases at V and 4 bases at J, with 17 bases between the two ends. Germline CDR1 reads SGHRS; CDR2 reads YFSETQ.

This clone was seen just once. The rearrangement uses TRBV5-1 and TRBJ1-6; 12 bases line up with TRBD1. This CDR3 comprises 16 residues. Germline values: CDR1 SGHRS, CDR2 YFSETQ. V dropped 4 bases and J dropped 10; count of bases not matched to a gene: 9. The CDR3 coding sequence is TGCGCCAGCAGCCCGGGACAGGGGGCTGGAGGATCACCCCTCCACTTT. Translated: CASSPGQGAGGSPLHF.

CDR3 amino acids: CAINGELYYEQYF. DNA of the CDR3: TGTGCCATCAATGGGGAACTTTACTACGAGCAGTACTTC. The V gene is TRBV10-3, the J gene TRBJ2-5; no clear D gene. The J call may be in error: the DNA end matches TRBJ2-7 better. The CDR3 runs 13 residues. In germline, CDR1 is ENHRY, CDR2 SYGVKD.

The V call is TRBV5-1, the J call TRBJ1-3, with 8 bases fitting TRBD1. The V gene's germline CDR1 is SGHRS and CDR2 YFSETQ. The J segment lost 8 bases and the V segment lost 3 bases, leaving 7 bases of the junction unmatched. This CDR3 has 14 residues. The CDR3 reads CASSYRQGSDTIYF. CDR3 bases: TGCGCCAGCAGCTACCGACAGGGGTCAGACACCATATATTTT.

V usage is TRBV2 and J usage is TRBJ2-6; D is perhaps TRBD1 (7 bases). V gave up 8 bases and J gave up 4 bases, with 18 bases separating them. This CDR3 region has 16 residues. From germline, CDR1 is SNHLY and CDR2 FYNNEI. The chain's CDR3 is CASRPQGGIGANVLTF. As DNA, the CDR3 is TGTGCCAGCCGTCCCCAGGGGGGAATAGGGGCCAACGTCCTGACTTTC. Together with reference TRBV2 and TRBJ2-6, the CDR3 gives the full variable domain: EPEVTQTPSHQVTQMGQEVILRCVPISNHLYFYWYRQILGQKVEFLVSFYNNEISEKSEIFDDQFSVERPDGSNFTLKIRSTKLEDSAMYFCASRPQGGIGANVLTFGAGSRLTVL.

This chain joins TRBV7-2 and TRBJ2-2; the match to TRBD2 covers 8 bases. Germline CDR1 is SGHTA and CDR2 is FQGNSA. The CDR3 is 15 amino acids. After removal of 4 bases from V and 4 bases from J, the junction contained 5 bases not matched to a gene. This CDR3 reads CASSYSGMGTGELFF. CDR3 bases: TGTGCCAGCAGCTATAGCGGGATGGGCACCGGGGAGCTGTTTTTT. Full variable domain (missing parts from reference TRBV7-2 and TRBJ2-2): GAGVSQSPSNKVTEKGKDVELRCDPISGHTALYWYRQSLGQGLEFLIYFQGNSAPDKSGLPSDRFSAERTGGSVSTLTIQRTQQEDSAVYLCASSYSGMGTGELFFGEGSRLTVL.

The J gene is TRBJ2-7, the V gene TRBV2, with D hard to call. Germline assignment: CDR1 SNHLY and CDR2 FYNNEI. The V end was cut by 6 bases, the J end by 5 bases, with 14 bases between. The length of the CDR3 is 13 residues. This CDR3 reads CASSGGAAHEQYF. The CDR3 nucleotides read TGTGCCAGCAGCGGCGGTGCGGCCCACGAGCAGTACTTC.

This chain uses TRBV7-2 with TRBJ2-1; D not certain. CDR3 length equals 13 residues. The germline CDR1 and CDR2 sequences are SGHTA and FQGNSA. V was clipped by 5 bases and J by 6 bases, with 11 bases between them. CDR3 protein: CASSLNGVNEQFF. In nucleotides, the CDR3 is TGTGCCAGCAGCCTAAACGGTGTCAATGAGCAGTTCTTC.